Below are 27 T cell receptor beta chains sequenced from a single sample in a study of T cell repertoires in cytomegalovirus infection. One entry per CDR3 protein, called by TCRdb with MiXCR from the reads. The sample gives about 460,000 distinct CDR3 sequences, about 11% of which show up once; roughly a tenth is in the top ten. Sequenced input: PBMCs. These receptor sequences come from a human donor in good health (CMV status not recorded). Some clones in this sample may be carry-over from other donors' samples.

J is TRBJ1-5 and V is TRBV2; D is possibly TRBD1 (5 bases). The V gene lost 4 bases and the J gene lost 6 bases, with 10 bases spanning the gap. The CDR3 sequence is 13 residues long. The V gene's germline CDR1 is SNHLY and CDR2 FYNNEI. Here the CDR3 reads CASSGQKGQPQHF. CDR3 nucleotides: TGTGCCAGCAGTGGACAGAAGGGTCAGCCCCAGCATTTT.

This clonotype was seen repeatedly, ten times or more. The DNA of the CDR3 is TGTGCCAGCAGCCTAGTAGCGGGGGGCTACACCGGGGAGCTGTTTTTT. Translating gives CASSLVAGGYTGELFF. The chain joins TRBV7-3 to TRBJ2-2; TRBD2 matches at 10 bases. Germline-derived CDR1 and CDR2 are SGHTA and FQGTGA. The CDR3 length is 16 residues. The V and J ends lost 5 bases and 3 bases, in that order; junction bases with no gene match: 6.

The V gene is TRBV20-1, the J gene TRBJ2-4; 9 bases align to TRBD1. The CDR3 covers 14 residues. Germline CDR1 and CDR2: DFQATT and SNEGSKA (reference sequence). V shed 7 bases and J 1 base; nucleotides not matched to a gene: 5. The CDR3 DNA is TGCAGTGGGAGACAGGGGGGGGCCAAAAACATTCAGTACTTC. Translation: CSGRQGGAKNIQYF.

At least ten counts were recorded for this clonotype. V and J are TRBV2 and TRBJ1-1, with a weak D call TRBD1 (6 bases). Between the trimmed V and J ends, which lost 5 bases and 7 bases, there was a span of 11 bases. Germline V gene data show CDR1 as SNHLY and CDR2 as FYNNEI. CDR3 length: 12 amino acids. The CDR3 spells CASSLDSIEAFF. DNA for the CDR3: TGTGCCAGCAGTCTGGACAGCATTGAAGCTTTCTTT.

This chain connects TRBV3-1 to TRBJ2-7; D perhaps matches TRBD2 (6 bases). CDR1 and CDR2 (germline): LGHDT, YNNKEL (reference sequence). CDR3 length equals 12 residues. V was clipped by 2 bases and J by 6 bases, with 8 bases between them. In DNA, the CDR3 is TGTGCCAGCAGCCAACGAGCGGGCGAGCAGTACTTC. It specifies CASSQRAGEQYF.

This clonotype has at least ten counts. The genes are TRBV4-1 and TRBJ2-2; TRBD1 might be the D (7 bases). The germline V gene has CDR1 MGHRA and CDR2 YSYEKL. Trimming removed 0 bases at V and 7 bases at J, with 15 bases between. The CDR3 sequence is 16 residues long. CDR3 loop: CASSQERRGRVGELFF. CDR3 sequence (DNA): TGCGCCAGCAGCCAAGAGAGGAGGGGGCGGGTCGGGGAGCTGTTTTTT.

This clonotype was detected ten times or more. The rearrangement joins TRBV11-2 to TRBJ2-2, with no clear D. V was shortened by 8 bases and J by 5 bases, with 18 bases between the two germline ends. CDR3 length: 15 amino acids. The V gene's germline CDR1 is SGHAT and CDR2 FQNNGV. CDR3 protein: CASGSLSMSTGELFF. The CDR3 DNA follows: TGTGCCAGCGGGTCCCTTTCTATGTCGACCGGGGAGCTGTTTTTT.

Ten or more counts support this clonotype. The chain employs TRBV5-1 and TRBJ1-5; 9 nucleotides agree with TRBD1. Trimming at V came to 4 bases and at J to 7 bases, leaving 6 bases not matched to a gene. This CDR3 is built from 14 residues. CDR1 SGHRS and CDR2 YFSETQ come from the germline V gene. The CDR3 bases are TGCGCCAGCAGCCCGGACAGGGGTAGCCAGCCCCAGCATTTT. This encodes CASSPDRGSQPQHF.

This chain links TRBV28 with TRBJ2-1, with D perhaps matching TRBD2 (6 bases). The CDR3 is 16 amino acids. Per the germline V gene, CDR1 is MDHEN and CDR2 is SYDVKM. V gave up 4 bases and J gave up 10 bases, with 23 bases separating them. The DNA for the CDR3 is TGTGCCAGCAGTTCATCGGGGGTCGCGCAGCGGTGGGAGCAGTTCTTC. Its translation: CASSSSGVAQRWEQFF.

The chain uses TRBV3-1 and TRBJ2-3; TRBD2 matches at 8 bases. J gave up 6 bases and V 0 bases, and 8 bases lay outside the gene matches. CDR3 length: 16 residues. Germline assignment: CDR1 LGHDT and CDR2 YNNKEL (reference sequence). CDR3: CASSQDPGTGGDTQYF. CDR3 nucleotide sequence: TGTGCCAGCAGCCAAGATCCGGGGACGGGAGGGGATACGCAGTATTTT.

This clonotype was counted a few times. The chain's CDR3 is CSAGLAGGVGETQYF. The CDR3 nucleotides read TGCAGTGCGGGGCTAGCAGGGGGGGTTGGGGAGACCCAGTACTTC. The chain carries TRBV20-1 and TRBJ2-5; D may be TRBD1 or TRBD2 (7 bases each). V was cut by 6 bases and J by 5 bases, with 22 bases left in between. Germline V CDR1 and CDR2: DFQATT, SNEGSKA (reference sequence). This CDR3 comprises 15 residues.

The CDR3 sequence: CASSMYREGENTEAFF. CDR3 sequence (DNA): TGTGCCAGTAGTATGTACAGGGAGGGGGAAAACACTGAAGCTTTCTTT. The rearrangement uses TRBV19 and TRBJ1-1; perhaps TRBD1 as D (6 bases). Germline V gene data show CDR1 as LNHDA and CDR2 as SQIVND (reference sequence). V shed 3 bases and J shed 2 bases, with 16 bases lying between them. The CDR3 covers 16 residues. The full variable domain, rest sourced from reference TRBV19 and TRBJ1-1, is DGGITQSPKYLFRKEGQNVTLSCEQNLNHDAMYWYRQDPGQGLRLIYYSQIVNDFQKGDIAEGYSVSREKKESFPLTVTSAQKNPTAFYLCASSMYREGENTEAFFGQGTRLTVV.

DNA for the CDR3: TGCAGCGTTGAATCCGGGACAGGGGTTGGTGAGCAGTTCTTC. Translated, it gives CSVESGTGVGEQFF. V usage is TRBV29-1 and J usage is TRBJ2-1; 10 bases align to TRBD1. V shed 2 bases, J shed 9 bases, and the junction held 7 bases outside the gene matches. This CDR3 comprises 14 residues. The germline gives CDR1 SQVTM, CDR2 ANQGSEA.

To note about this clonotype: This may be a read error, as it is one base from a much larger clone. CDR3 sequence: CASSLATSRSYSEQFF. The DNA of the CDR3 is TGTGCCAGCAGCTTAGCCACTAGCAGGTCCTACAGTGAGCAGTTCTTC. The chain has TRBV7-6 and TRBJ2-1; D is perhaps TRBD2 (6 bases). This CDR3 region has 16 residues. Germline V gives CDR1 SGHVS, CDR2 FNYEAQ.

This clonotype was recorded many times. This chain connects TRBV7-2 to TRBJ2-5, with 8 bases matching TRBD1. Per germline, CDR1 SGHTA and CDR2 FQGNSA. The CDR3 loop spans 15 amino acids. V shed 3 bases and J 5 bases; nucleotides not matched to a gene: 8. Written as DNA, the CDR3 is TGTGCCAGCAGCTTTGTCGACAGGGGCGGGGAGACCCAGTACTTC. Amino acids: CASSFVDRGGETQYF.

The chain employs TRBV9 and TRBJ2-1; 7 nucleotides align to TRBD2. CDR1 and CDR2 (germline): SGDLS, YYNGEE. J lost 7 bases, V lost 0 bases, and 7 bases had no gene match. The CDR3 contains 15 residues. This chain's CDR3 is CASSVAGGGRNEQFF. The DNA of the CDR3 is TGTGCCAGCAGCGTAGCCGGGGGAGGGAGGAATGAGCAGTTCTTC.

This clonotype came up many times. The chain employs TRBV7-9 and TRBJ2-1; a weak D match, TRBD2 (5 bases). The CDR3 is 15 residues long. Per germline, CDR1 SEHNR and CDR2 FQNEAQ (reference sequence). V lost 1 base to trimming and J lost 2 bases, with 9 bases between them. CDR3 protein: CASSLGRGAYNEQFF. The CDR3 bases are TGTGCCAGCAGCTTAGGTCGGGGAGCCTACAATGAGCAGTTCTTC.

This clonotype was observed a handful of times. The gene calls are TRBV20-1 and TRBJ1-1; 9 bases are a match to TRBD1. Germline V lookup: CDR1 DFQATT, CDR2 SNEGSKA (reference sequence). Germline trimming cut 3 bases from V and 0 bases from J; bases unmatched to any gene: 2. The CDR3 loop spans 14 amino acids. The CDR3 is CSASGTGLNTEAFF. CDR3 in DNA: TGCAGTGCTAGCGGGACAGGGTTGAACACTGAAGCTTTCTTT.

The genes are TRBV20-1 and TRBJ1-4, with TRBD1 matching 8 bases. V lost 5 bases to trimming and J lost 8 bases; unmatched junction nucleotides: 10. CDR1 and CDR2 (germline): DFQATT, SNEGSKA (reference sequence). The CDR3 has 14 amino acids. CDR3 residues: CSAPGQGGGEKLFF. CDR3 DNA sequence: TGCAGTGCTCCCGGACAGGGCGGAGGAGAAAAACTGTTTTTT.

This chain uses TRBV6-5 with TRBJ2-1; 15 nucleotides align to TRBD2. The CDR3 has 16 amino acids. V was pared by 2 bases and J by 8 bases, with 4 bases of the junction left unmatched. Germline-derived CDR1 and CDR2 are MNHEY and SVGAGI. The CDR3 DNA reads TGTGCCAGCAGTTACAAAGGGACTAGCGGGAGGTATGAGCAGTTCTTC. Residues: CASSYKGTSGRYEQFF.

This chain links TRBV29-1 with TRBJ2-7; either TRBD1 or TRBD2 may supply D (5 bases each). CDR3 length: 12 residues. Germline V gene data show CDR1 as SQVTM and CDR2 as ANQGSEA. V dropped 4 bases and J dropped 0 bases, with 7 bases sitting between them. The CDR3 spells CSVGGDSYEQYF. The CDR3 nucleotides read TGCAGCGTTGGAGGGGACTCCTACGAGCAGTACTTC.

J is TRBJ2-3 and V is TRBV10-3; 7 bases line up with TRBD2. V was clipped by 6 bases and J by 0 bases; unmatched bases: 12. The CDR3 covers 17 residues. The germline CDR1 and CDR2 sequences are ENHRY and SYGVKD. The CDR3 DNA follows: TGTGCCATCAGGAGCGGGGCCGGAGGGAGGAGCACAGATACGCAGTATTTT. The encoded protein is CAIRSGAGGRSTDTQYF.

This clonotype showed up many times. The rearrangement links TRBV7-9 to TRBJ2-1, with TRBD2 identical over 11 bases. The CDR3 runs 15 residues. Trimming took 8 bases from V and 2 from J; bases not matched to a gene: 5. Germline V gene data show CDR1 as SEHNR and CDR2 as FQNEAQ (reference sequence). The CDR3: CASDPGLAAYNEQFF. The CDR3 DNA reads TGTGCCAGCGATCCGGGACTAGCGGCCTACAATGAGCAGTTCTTC.

This clonotype was found a few times. The V gene is TRBV5-5, the J gene TRBJ1-2, with 8 bases aligning to TRBD1. Trimming cost V 3 bases and J 4 bases; bases outside gene matches: 11. The V gene's germline CDR1 is SGHKS and CDR2 YYEKEE (reference sequence). This CDR3 is built from 16 residues. The chain's CDR3 is CASSSGPDRGSYGYTF. For the CDR3, the DNA is TGTGCCAGCAGCTCGGGGCCAGACAGGGGTTCCTATGGCTACACCTTC.

Turning to this clonotype: This may be a read error: a much more frequent sequence differs by one nucleotide. The J gene is TRBJ1-5, the V gene TRBV28, with a possible D match to TRBD1 (6 bases). The germline V gene encodes CDR1 MDHEN and CDR2 SYDVKM. The CDR3 runs to 14 residues. CDR3 DNA sequence: TGTACCAGCAGTTTAGCAGGGGAAGGTCAGCCCCAGCATTTT. The encoded protein is CTSSLAGEGQPQHF.

The chain is built from TRBV19 and TRBJ2-1; the D is unclear. CDR1 LNHDA and CDR2 SQIVND come from the germline V gene (reference sequence). Trimming removed 9 bases from V and 0 bases from J, with 9 bases in between. This CDR3 comprises 13 residues. CDR3 region: CASPNPSYNEQFF. The CDR3 nucleotides read TGTGCCAGCCCTAACCCCTCCTACAATGAGCAGTTCTTC.

The chain joins TRBV9 to TRBJ1-5; unclear D gene. Germline V gene lookup returns CDR1 SGDLS and CDR2 YYNGEE. The CDR3 sequence is 14 residues long. The germline V and J ends were trimmed by 2 bases and 3 bases, with 9 bases remaining between them. CDR3 residues: CASSVGSTNQPQHF. In DNA form, the CDR3 reads TGTGCCAGCAGCGTGGGGTCCACCAATCAGCCCCAGCATTTT.